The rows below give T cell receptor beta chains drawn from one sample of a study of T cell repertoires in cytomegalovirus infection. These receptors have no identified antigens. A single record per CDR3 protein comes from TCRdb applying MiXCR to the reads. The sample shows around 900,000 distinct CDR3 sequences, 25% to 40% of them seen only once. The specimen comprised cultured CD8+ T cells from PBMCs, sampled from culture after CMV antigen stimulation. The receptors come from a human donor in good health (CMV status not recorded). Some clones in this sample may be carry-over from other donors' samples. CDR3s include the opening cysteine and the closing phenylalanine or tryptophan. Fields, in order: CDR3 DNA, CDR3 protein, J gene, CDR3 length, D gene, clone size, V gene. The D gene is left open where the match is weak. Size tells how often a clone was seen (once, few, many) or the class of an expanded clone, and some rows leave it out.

CDR3nt: TGTGCCAGCAGTTACGGACAGGACGCGAACACCGGGGAGCTGTTTTTT
CDR3aa: CASSYGQDANTGELFF
j_gene: TRBJ2-2
len: 16
d_gene: TRBD1
abundance: few
v_gene: TRBV6-2/TRBV6-3

CDR3nt: TGTGCCAGCAGCTTAGAACAGTCCTACGAGCAGTACTTC
CDR3aa: CASSLEQSYEQYF
j_gene: TRBJ2-7
len: 13
d_gene: NA
abundance: few
v_gene: TRBV7-8

CDR3nt: TGTGCCAGCAGCCCCCCCCGGGGGGCAATGGAGACCCAGTACTTC
CDR3aa: CASSPPRGAMETQYF
j_gene: TRBJ2-5
len: 15
d_gene: NA
abundance: few
v_gene: TRBV7-6

CDR3nt: TGCGCCAGCAGCCAAGAGCTGGGGAGAAGCAATCAGCCCCAGCATTTT
CDR3aa: CASSQELGRSNQPQHF
j_gene: TRBJ1-5
len: 16
d_gene: NA
abundance: NA
v_gene: TRBV4-1

CDR3nt: TGCGCCAGCAGCCAGACGACATCCTACGAGCAGTACTTC
CDR3aa: CASSQTTSYEQYF
j_gene: TRBJ2-7
len: 13
d_gene: NA
abundance: NA
v_gene: TRBV4-1

CDR3nt: TGTGCCAGCCGAACAGGGGTAGCCACTGAAGCTTTCTTT
CDR3aa: CASRTGVATEAFF
j_gene: TRBJ1-1
len: 13
d_gene: TRBD1
abundance: NA
v_gene: TRBV19

CDR3nt: TGTGCCAGCAGCTTATCAGGTCCCCCCTACAATGAGCAGTTCTTC
CDR3aa: CASSLSGPPYNEQFF
j_gene: TRBJ2-1
len: 15
d_gene: NA
abundance: NA
v_gene: TRBV7-9

CDR3nt: TGCGCCAGCAGCAAGTACGGACCACCCGGGGCAGATACGCAGTATTTT
CDR3aa: CASSKYGPPGADTQYF
j_gene: TRBJ2-3
len: 16
d_gene: NA
abundance: NA
v_gene: TRBV5-1

CDR3nt: TGTGCCAGCAGCTTAAGAACAGGGGCGAACACTGAAGCTTTCTTT
CDR3aa: CASSLRTGANTEAFF
j_gene: TRBJ1-1
len: 15
d_gene: TRBD1
abundance: many
v_gene: TRBV5-4

CDR3nt: TGCAGTGCTACCGACGGGGGGTCAATAGAGACCCAGTACTTC
CDR3aa: CSATDGGSIETQYF
j_gene: TRBJ2-5
len: 14
d_gene: TRBD2
abundance: many
v_gene: TRBV20-1

CDR3nt: TGTGCCACGGAGGGACATACTGGAAACACCATATATTTT
CDR3aa: CATEGHTGNTIYF
j_gene: TRBJ1-3
len: 13
d_gene: NA
abundance: NA
v_gene: TRBV6-1

CDR3nt: TGTACCAGCAGTGAACCTACGACAGACAACTATGGCTACACCTTC
CDR3aa: CTSSEPTTDNYGYTF
j_gene: TRBJ1-2
len: 15
d_gene: NA
abundance: once
v_gene: TRBV2

CDR3nt: TGTGCCAGCAGCCCGATCGGCAGACTCATGAACACTGAAGCTTTCTTT
CDR3aa: CASSPIGRLMNTEAFF
j_gene: TRBJ1-1
len: 16
d_gene: NA
abundance: NA
v_gene: TRBV7-8

CDR3nt: TGCAGTGCTAGAACAGGGACAGGGGCTCTCACTGAAGCTTTCTTT
CDR3aa: CSARTGTGALTEAFF
j_gene: TRBJ1-1
len: 15
d_gene: TRBD1
abundance: NA
v_gene: TRBV20-1

CDR3nt: TGTGCCAGCAGTGAAGTACTCAATGAGCAGTTCTTC
CDR3aa: CASSEVLNEQFF
j_gene: TRBJ2-1
len: 12
d_gene: NA
abundance: NA
v_gene: TRBV2

CDR3nt: TGTGCCAGCAGTGAATTAGGGTCGGGGGACAACTGGTACCAAGAGACCCCGTACTTC
CDR3aa: CASSELGSGDNWYQETPYF
j_gene: TRBJ2-5
len: 19
d_gene: NA
abundance: NA
v_gene: TRBV25-1

CDR3nt: TGCGCCAGCAGCCCAACTAGCGGGGGCGGATATACGCAGTATTTT
CDR3aa: CASSPTSGGGYTQYF
j_gene: TRBJ2-3
len: 15
d_gene: TRBD2
abundance: NA
v_gene: TRBV4-1

CDR3nt: TGTGCCAGCAGCCGAGCCCCGGGACTTTTTAATACGCAGTATTTT
CDR3aa: CASSRAPGLFNTQYF
j_gene: TRBJ2-3
len: 15
d_gene: NA
abundance: NA
v_gene: TRBV6-5

CDR3nt: TGTGCCAGCAGCCCTGAGGGCCTTAAGGGCTACACCTTC
CDR3aa: CASSPEGLKGYTF
j_gene: TRBJ1-2
len: 13
d_gene: NA
abundance: NA
v_gene: TRBV7-4

CDR3nt: TGTGCCAGCAGCTTACCGTTAGTACCCTACGAGCAGTACTTC
CDR3aa: CASSLPLVPYEQYF
j_gene: TRBJ2-7
len: 14
d_gene: NA
abundance: few
v_gene: TRBV7-9

CDR3nt: TGTGCCAGCAGTGAAGGGCAGTTCTTC
CDR3aa: CASSEGQFF
j_gene: TRBJ2-1
len: 9
d_gene: NA
abundance: NA
v_gene: TRBV6-1

CDR3nt: TGCGCCAGCAGCTTGATTACTAGCGGCAACAATGAGCAGTTCTTC
CDR3aa: CASSLITSGNNEQFF
j_gene: TRBJ2-1
len: 15
d_gene: TRBD2
abundance: NA
v_gene: TRBV5-1

CDR3nt: TGTGCCAGCAGCCCCACCCACCTGACTAGCGGAACAACAGATACGCAGTATTTT
CDR3aa: CASSPTHLTSGTTDTQYF
j_gene: TRBJ2-3
len: 18
d_gene: TRBD2
abundance: few
v_gene: TRBV7-9

CDR3nt: TGTGCCAGTACTCAAGATCATCAGACCCGCCCCGGGGACACTGAAGCTTTCTTT
CDR3aa: CASTQDHQTRPGDTEAFF
j_gene: TRBJ1-1
len: 18
d_gene: NA
abundance: NA
v_gene: TRBV19

CDR3nt: TGTGCCAGCTCACCACTGAGCGGGCCTACACCCCAAGAGACCCAGTACTTC
CDR3aa: CASSPLSGPTPQETQYF
j_gene: TRBJ2-5
len: 17
d_gene: NA
abundance: NA
v_gene: TRBV18

CDR3nt: TGTGCCAGCAGTTCTACCTCGGGAGCCAATCAGCCCCAGCATTTT
CDR3aa: CASSSTSGANQPQHF
j_gene: TRBJ1-5
len: 15
d_gene: NA
abundance: NA
v_gene: TRBV12-3/TRBV12-4

CDR3nt: TGTGCCAGTAGTATGGGACGGATCTACGAGCAGTACTTC
CDR3aa: CASSMGRIYEQYF
j_gene: TRBJ2-7
len: 13
d_gene: NA
abundance: NA
v_gene: TRBV19

CDR3nt: TGTGCCAGCTTGGAATTGGGCAGGGGGAACACTGAAGCTTTCTTT
CDR3aa: CASLELGRGNTEAFF
j_gene: TRBJ1-1
len: 15
d_gene: NA
abundance: NA
v_gene: TRBV12-3/TRBV12-4

CDR3nt: TGTGCCAGCAGTGATCCGGGAACTGAAGAGACCCAGTACTTC
CDR3aa: CASSDPGTEETQYF
j_gene: TRBJ2-5
len: 14
d_gene: NA
abundance: NA
v_gene: TRBV2

CDR3nt: TGTGCCAGCAGGAGAGGGACAGGGAGAACTAATGAAAAACTGTTTTTT
CDR3aa: CASRRGTGRTNEKLFF
j_gene: TRBJ1-4
len: 16
d_gene: TRBD1
abundance: NA
v_gene: TRBV2

CDR3nt: TGTGCCAGCAGTCACGACCGCACTGAAGCTTTCTTT
CDR3aa: CASSHDRTEAFF
j_gene: TRBJ1-1
len: 12
d_gene: NA
abundance: NA
v_gene: TRBV27

CDR3nt: TGTGCCAGCAGCTTTAAGAGGTCCCCAGGTACAGATACGCAGTATTTT
CDR3aa: CASSFKRSPGTDTQYF
j_gene: TRBJ2-3
len: 16
d_gene: NA
abundance: few
v_gene: TRBV7-9

CDR3nt: TGTGCCATCAGTGAGACAGGGAAGCTAGCGGGGACACCCCCGGGGAACATTCAGTACTTC
CDR3aa: CAISETGKLAGTPPGNIQYF
j_gene: TRBJ2-4
len: 20
d_gene: TRBD2
abundance: NA
v_gene: TRBV10-3

CDR3nt: TGTGCCAGCAGCCGACCCAGCAGGACTGAAGCTTTCTTT
CDR3aa: CASSRPSRTEAFF
j_gene: TRBJ1-1
len: 13
d_gene: NA
abundance: NA
v_gene: TRBV12-3/TRBV12-4

CDR3nt: TGTGCCAGCAGCCGCCCCTCCGGGACAGACTATGGCTACACCTTC
CDR3aa: CASSRPSGTDYGYTF
j_gene: TRBJ1-2
len: 15
d_gene: TRBD1
abundance: once
v_gene: TRBV13

CDR3nt: TGCGCCAGCAGACTTAGAACTTTGAACACTGAAGCTTTCTTT
CDR3aa: CASRLRTLNTEAFF
j_gene: TRBJ1-1
len: 14
d_gene: NA
abundance: few
v_gene: TRBV4-1

CDR3nt: TGTGCCAGCGGTGTAGCCCCGGGACAGATGGCTTTCTTT
CDR3aa: CASGVAPGQMAFF
j_gene: TRBJ1-1
len: 13
d_gene: TRBD1
abundance: NA
v_gene: TRBV11-2

CDR3nt: TGTGCCAGCAGTCCACAGGGGGTGTTATATGGCTACACCTTC
CDR3aa: CASSPQGVLYGYTF
j_gene: TRBJ1-2
len: 14
d_gene: TRBD1
abundance: few
v_gene: TRBV27

CDR3nt: TGTGCCAGCAGCTCTCAGCGGGGGAAGATCACAGATACGCAGTATTTT
CDR3aa: CASSSQRGKITDTQYF
j_gene: TRBJ2-3
len: 16
d_gene: TRBD2
abundance: few
v_gene: TRBV7-9

CDR3nt: TGTGCCAGCAGTTTAAACGGGGACAACACCGGGGAGCTGTTTTTT
CDR3aa: CASSLNGDNTGELFF
j_gene: TRBJ2-2
len: 15
d_gene: NA
abundance: few
v_gene: TRBV27

CDR3nt: TGTGCCAGCAGCTCCCGGCCGGCAGGGGTGAACACTGAAGCTTTCTTT
CDR3aa: CASSSRPAGVNTEAFF
j_gene: TRBJ1-1
len: 16
d_gene: NA
abundance: few
v_gene: TRBV7-8

CDR3nt: TGTGCCAGCTCACCAGTAGCGGGGGCTCTTAGGGTTGAGCAGTTCTTC
CDR3aa: CASSPVAGALRVEQFF
j_gene: TRBJ2-1
len: 16
d_gene: TRBD2
abundance: NA
v_gene: TRBV18

CDR3nt: TGTGCCAGCAGCGCATACGGCCCCGGTGGGAATGAGCAGTTCTTC
CDR3aa: CASSAYGPGGNEQFF
j_gene: TRBJ2-1
len: 15
d_gene: NA
abundance: NA
v_gene: TRBV9

CDR3nt: TGTGCCAGTACTGGAGCGGAACTCTTATCTGGGACCAACGTCCTGACTTTC
CDR3aa: CASTGAELLSGTNVLTF
j_gene: TRBJ2-6
len: 17
d_gene: NA
abundance: once
v_gene: TRBV19

CDR3nt: TGTGCCAGCAGTTACTCGATTACCACTGAAGCTTTCTTT
CDR3aa: CASSYSITTEAFF
j_gene: TRBJ1-1
len: 13
d_gene: NA
abundance: NA
v_gene: TRBV6-5

CDR3nt: TGTGCCAGCAGTGAAACGAGGGGGGCCGTCGGGCCCCAGCATTTT
CDR3aa: CASSETRGAVGPQHF
j_gene: TRBJ1-5
len: 15
d_gene: NA
abundance: NA
v_gene: TRBV6-1

CDR3nt: TGTGCCAGCAGCTTAGCTGCGGAAGGGGTAGCCTACGAGCAGTACTTC
CDR3aa: CASSLAAEGVAYEQYF
j_gene: TRBJ2-7
len: 16
d_gene: NA
abundance: many
v_gene: TRBV7-6

CDR3nt: TGTGCCAGCAGCGAAAGGGCTGGGGAGACCCAGTACTTC
CDR3aa: CASSERAGETQYF
j_gene: TRBJ2-5
len: 13
d_gene: NA
abundance: NA
v_gene: TRBV28

CDR3nt: TGTGCCAGTAGTATCGATACTGGCAGCACCGGCCCTATTTTT
CDR3aa: CASSIDTGSTGPIF
j_gene: TRBJ1-3
len: 14
d_gene: NA
abundance: few
v_gene: TRBV19

CDR3nt: TGTGCCAGCAGCTCAAAGGACAGGAGCTTTACGAACACTGAAGCTTTCTTT
CDR3aa: CASSSKDRSFTNTEAFF
j_gene: TRBJ1-1
len: 17
d_gene: TRBD1
abundance: many
v_gene: TRBV7-9

CDR3nt: TGTGCCAGCAGCTTACCTACACCGGGACAGAACACTGAAGCTTTCTTT
CDR3aa: CASSLPTPGQNTEAFF
j_gene: TRBJ1-1
len: 16
d_gene: NA
abundance: many
v_gene: TRBV7-2

CDR3nt: TGTGCCAGCAGCACAAACAACGACACAGGGGGCAATGAGCAGTTCTTC
CDR3aa: CASSTNNDTGGNEQFF
j_gene: TRBJ2-1
len: 16
d_gene: TRBD1
abundance: many
v_gene: TRBV7-8

CDR3nt: TGTGCCAGCGGAGGTTTCACCGGGGAGCTGTTTTTT
CDR3aa: CASGGFTGELFF
j_gene: TRBJ2-2
len: 12
d_gene: NA
abundance: NA
v_gene: TRBV19

CDR3nt: TGTGCCAGCAGCTCCCTTTCAGGACAGACTGTTACAGATACGCAGTATTTT
CDR3aa: CASSSLSGQTVTDTQYF
j_gene: TRBJ2-3
len: 17
d_gene: NA
abundance: many
v_gene: TRBV7-8